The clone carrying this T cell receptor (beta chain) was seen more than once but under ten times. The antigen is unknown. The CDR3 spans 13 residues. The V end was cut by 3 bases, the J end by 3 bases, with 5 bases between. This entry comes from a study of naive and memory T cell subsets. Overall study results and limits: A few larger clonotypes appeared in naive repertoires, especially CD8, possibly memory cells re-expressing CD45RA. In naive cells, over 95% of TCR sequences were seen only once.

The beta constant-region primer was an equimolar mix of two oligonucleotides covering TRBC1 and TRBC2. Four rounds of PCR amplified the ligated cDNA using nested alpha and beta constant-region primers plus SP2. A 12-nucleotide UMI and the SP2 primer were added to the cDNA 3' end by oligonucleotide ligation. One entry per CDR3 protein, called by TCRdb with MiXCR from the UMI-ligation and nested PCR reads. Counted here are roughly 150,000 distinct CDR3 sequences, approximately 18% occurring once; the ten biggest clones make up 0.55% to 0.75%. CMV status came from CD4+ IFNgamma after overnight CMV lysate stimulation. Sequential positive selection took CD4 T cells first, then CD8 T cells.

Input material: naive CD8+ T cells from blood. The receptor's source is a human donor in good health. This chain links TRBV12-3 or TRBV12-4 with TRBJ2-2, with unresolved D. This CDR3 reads CASSFEDTGELFF. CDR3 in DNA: TGTGCCAGCAGTTTTGAGGACACCGGGGAGCTGTTTTTT.